This TCR beta chain derives from a study of early T cells in non-severe SARS-CoV-2 infection. Study in general: Chains from this unsorted whole-blood bulk RNA could not be paired.

CDR3 length equals 17 residues. Trimming at V came to 6 bases and at J to 0 bases, leaving 6 bases not matched to a gene. Unique molecular identifiers were affixed to single, distinct cDNA molecules. A single record per CDR3 protein comes from TCRdb applying MiXCR to the 5' RACE reads. Counted here are 70,000 or so distinct CDR3 sequences, about an eighth occurring once; the ten biggest clones make up more than 13%. Broader study findings: VDJdb matching favored anti-spike CD8 responses, missing private and CD4 specificities.

Comments on this clonotype: The antigen is unknown.

The chain is built from TRBV12-3 or TRBV12-4 and TRBJ2-3; 13 bases fit TRBD2. Input material: whole blood. The sequence was collected from an adult who was a healthcare worker with PCR-confirmed SARS-CoV-2 infection or an uninfected control (not recorded which). CDR3 nucleotides: TGTGCCAGCAGCCAGACTAGCGGGGGGCCCAGCACAGATACGCAGTATTTT. Translated: CASSQTSGGPSTDTQYF.